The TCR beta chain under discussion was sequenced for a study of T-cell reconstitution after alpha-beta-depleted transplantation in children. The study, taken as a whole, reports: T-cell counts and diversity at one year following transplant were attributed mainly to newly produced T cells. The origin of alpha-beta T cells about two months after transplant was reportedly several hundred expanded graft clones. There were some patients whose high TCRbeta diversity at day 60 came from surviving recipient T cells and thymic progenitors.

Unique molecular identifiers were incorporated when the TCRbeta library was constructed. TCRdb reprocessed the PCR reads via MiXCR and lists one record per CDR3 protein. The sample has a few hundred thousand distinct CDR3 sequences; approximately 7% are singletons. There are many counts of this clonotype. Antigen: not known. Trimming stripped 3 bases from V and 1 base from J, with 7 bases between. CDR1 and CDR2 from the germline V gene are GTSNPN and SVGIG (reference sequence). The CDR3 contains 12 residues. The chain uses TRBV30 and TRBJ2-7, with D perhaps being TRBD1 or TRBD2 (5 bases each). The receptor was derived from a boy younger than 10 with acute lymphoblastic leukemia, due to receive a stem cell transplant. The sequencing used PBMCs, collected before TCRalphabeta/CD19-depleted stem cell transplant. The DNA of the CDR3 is TGTGCCTGGAGCGGGGCGTCCTACGAGCAGTACTTC. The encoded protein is CAWSGASYEQYF. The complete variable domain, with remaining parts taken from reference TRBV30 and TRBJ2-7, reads SQTIHQWPATLVQPVGSPLSLECTVEGTSNPNLYWYRQAAGRGLQLLFYSVGIGQISSEVPQNLSASRPQDRQFILSSKKLLLSDSGFYLCAWSGASYEQYFGPGTRLTVT.